The 6 T cell receptor beta chains given below trace back to one sample, sequenced in a study of beta chain features in type 1 diabetes listed by TCRdb under 2018. Library preparation used the immunoSEQ multiplex PCR assay. The High Capacity cDNA Reverse Transcription Kit was used to reverse transcribe all of the isolated RNA, meaning that expressed TCRB transcripts were what got sequenced. Imported from immuneACCESS, the table was reduced by TCRdb to in-frame sequences with V and J called. These copies leave out some clones; in studies compared against another copy, an unresolved V gene accounts for under half, and the cause of the remainder is not known. Present in this sample are a few hundred thousand clones, less than 35% of which were seen just once. Approximately 4% of the sample belongs to the ten largest clones. Sequencing input: central memory CD4+ T cells from blood. The receptors originated from a man younger than 40 in good health.

The rearrangement links TRBV29-1 to TRBJ2-3; 7 positions match TRBD1. This CDR3 is built from 14 residues. V dropped 6 bases and J dropped 5; count of bases not matched to a gene: 11. Germline V gives CDR1 SQVTM, CDR2 ANQGSEA. DNA for the CDR3: TGCAGCGTGGCCCCGAAGGGGGCAAGAGATACGCAGTATTTT. The encoded protein is CSVAPKGARDTQYF.

This clone appeared once. The rearrangement uses TRBV2 and TRBJ1-2; D is unclear. The V gene's germline CDR1 is SNHLY and CDR2 FYNNEI. V lost 6 bases, J lost 10 bases, and 15 bases lay in between. This CDR3 is built from 12 residues. CDR3: CASSGSFSDYTF. CDR3 nucleotide sequence: TGTGCCAGCAGCGGGTCTTTTTCGGACTACACCTTC.

This clone turned up a few times. The sample contains more than one DNA sequence encoding this CDR3. This chain connects TRBV7-6 to TRBJ2-5, with 10 bases fitting TRBD2. This CDR3 is 16 amino acids long. CDR1 SGHVS and CDR2 FNYEAQ come from the germline V gene. Germline trimming cut 0 bases from V and 5 bases from J; bases unmatched to any gene: 6. The CDR3 DNA reads as TGTGCCAGCAGCTTAGCCGCTAGCGGGGGCGGGGAGACCCAGTACTTC. It specifies CASSLAASGGGETQYF.

A few counts support this clone. The rearrangement uses TRBV5-1 and TRBJ2-5; D is possibly TRBD1 (6 bases). The CDR3 covers 14 residues. Between the trimmed V and J ends, which lost 2 bases and 2 bases, there was a span of 10 bases. Germline V gene lookup returns CDR1 SGHRS and CDR2 YFSETQ. The CDR3 spells CASSFLRGQETQYF. CDR3 coding DNA: TGCGCCAGCAGCTTCTTGAGGGGGCAAGAGACCCAGTACTTC.

The gene calls are TRBV9 and TRBJ1-1; D remains ambiguous. The germline CDR1 and CDR2 sequences are SGDLS and YYNGEE. Between the trimmed V and J ends, which lost 0 bases and 4 bases, there was a span of 16 bases. The CDR3 runs to 16 residues. The CDR3 is CASSVGPPEDGTEAFF. Here the CDR3 DNA reads TGTGCCAGCAGCGTAGGGCCGCCTGAAGACGGCACTGAAGCTTTCTTT.

V usage is TRBV7-9 and J usage is TRBJ2-7; possible D gene TRBD2, 6 bases. V was clipped by 5 bases and J by 2 bases, with 13 bases between them. The germline CDR1 and CDR2 sequences are SEHNR and FQNEAQ (reference sequence). The CDR3 extends over 14 amino acids. The CDR3 coding sequence is TGTGCCAGCAGCCCCGACGCGGGGACCTACGAGCAGTACTTC. This codes for CASSPDAGTYEQYF.